The 29 T cell receptor beta chains listed next were all sequenced from one sample in a study of metastatic and nonmetastatic thyroid tumors. Until they underwent thyroid surgery, no patient had received any treatment. From the PCR reads, TCRdb re-called clones with MiXCR. Here the sample spans around 7,000 clones, 25% to 35% being singletons. Sequences were obtained from tumor tissue. All receptors derive from a female donor with papillary thyroid cancer or a benign thyroid nodule (not recorded which). Some clones in this sample may be carry-over from other donors' samples.

By its share, this clone is medium-sized. The chain couples TRBV6-1 to TRBJ1-5; D is possibly TRBD1 (6 bases). The germline CDR1 and CDR2 sequences are MNHNS and SASEGT. The V gene lost 5 bases and the J gene lost 2 bases, with 16 bases spanning the gap. There are 16 residues in the CDR3. CDR3 sequence: CASSKTPPGGNQPQHF. CDR3 sequence (DNA): TGTGCCAGCAGTAAGACCCCCCCAGGGGGCAATCAGCCCCAGCATTTT.

The chain couples TRBV6-1 to TRBJ2-7; D may be TRBD2 (5 bases). Germline V gene lookup returns CDR1 MNHNS and CDR2 SASEGT. V gave up 5 bases and J gave up 7 bases, with 21 bases separating them. This CDR3 contains 15 residues. The CDR3 nucleotides read TGTGCCAGCAGTCCGGACGGCGGTCTGGGGAGAGAGCAGTACTTC. It encodes CASSPDGGLGREQYF.

This clone was observed a few times. This chain links TRBV6-1 with TRBJ2-2, with 11 bases that match TRBD2. The CDR3 sequence is 15 residues long. J was trimmed by 5 bases and V by 5 bases; bases with no gene match: 4. Looked up from germline, CDR1 is MNHNS and CDR2 is SASEGT. The CDR3 DNA is TGTGCCAGCAGTCCGGGACTAGCGGTTACCGGGGAGCTGTTTTTT. Translation: CASSPGLAVTGELFF.

This clone occurred a few times. The chain's CDR3 is CASRRPTAGDYGYTF. The CDR3 DNA sequence: TGTGCCAGCAGACGCCCCACGGCGGGGGACTATGGCTACACCTTC. The chain uses TRBV6-1 and TRBJ1-2; a possible D gene is TRBD1 (5 bases). In germline, CDR1 is MNHNS, CDR2 SASEGT. This CDR3 spans 15 amino acids. V gave up 6 bases and J gave up 3 bases, with 17 bases separating them.

The chain joins TRBV7-9 to TRBJ2-2; D could derive from TRBD1 or TRBD2 (6 bases each). This CDR3 region has 15 residues. Looked up from germline, CDR1 is SEHNR and CDR2 is FQNEAQ (reference sequence). Deletions cut 4 bases from V and 5 bases from J, with 14 bases between. The CDR3 spells CASSSMGGATGELFF. CDR3 in DNA: TGTGCCAGCAGCTCAATGGGGGGCGCAACCGGGGAGCTGTTTTTT.

The CDR3: CSWREPPPGDEQYF. CDR3 in DNA: TGCAGTTGGCGGGAGCCTCCCCCGGGGGATGAGCAGTACTTC. This chain joins TRBV20-1 and TRBJ2-7, with 7 bases lining up with TRBD2. The length of the CDR3 is 14 residues. V was pared by 8 bases and J by 7 bases, with 17 bases of the junction left unmatched. Germline CDR1 and CDR2: DFQATT and SNEGSKA (reference sequence).

This clone was detected a few times. The chain uses TRBV30 and TRBJ2-3, with D maybe TRBD2 (6 bases). Germline V gene lookup returns CDR1 GTSNPN and CDR2 SVGIG (reference sequence). The V end lost 2 bases, the J end lost 3 bases, and 15 bases lay between the germline ends. The CDR3 runs 15 residues. The CDR3 loop is CAWSSRDSFTDTQYF. CDR3 bases: TGTGCCTGGAGTAGTCGGGACTCCTTTACAGATACGCAGTATTTT.

The gene calls are TRBV11-2 and TRBJ2-3, with D possibly being TRBD2 (5 bases). The CDR3 covers 16 residues. CDR1 and CDR2 (germline): SGHAT, FQNNGV. Trimming took off 0 bases at V and 1 base at J, with 11 bases between the two ends. CDR3 amino acids: CASSLDRAGGTDTQYF. CDR3 nucleotide sequence: TGTGCCAGCAGCTTAGATCGTGCGGGTGGCACAGATACGCAGTATTTT. The full variable domain, with the rest looked up from reference TRBV11-2 and TRBJ2-3, is EAGVAQSPRYKIIEKRQSVAFWCNPISGHATLYWYQQILGQGPKLLIQFQNNGVVDDSQLPKDRFSAERLKGVDSTLKIQPAKLEDSAVYLCASSLDRAGGTDTQYFGPGTRLTVL.

This clone was seen only once. The rearrangement joins TRBV24-1 to TRBJ2-6; TRBD1 agrees at 7 bases. This CDR3 has 18 residues. V trimming: 4 bases; J trimming: 3 bases; junction bases outside the gene matches: 11. CDR1 and CDR2 (germline): KGHDR, SFDVKD. The CDR3 DNA is TGTGCCACCAGTGACCACGGGACAGACGGTATTGGGGCCAACGTCCTGACTTTC. Translation: CATSDHGTDGIGANVLTF.

This chain joins TRBV5-1 and TRBJ1-1; D is perhaps TRBD1 (6 bases). Germline-derived CDR1 and CDR2 are SGHRS and YFSETQ. The CDR3 has 17 amino acids. V lost 2 bases and J 0 bases, leaving 17 bases between the germline ends. The CDR3 protein is CASSFPGSTGLNTEAFF. Written as DNA, the CDR3 is TGCGCCAGCAGCTTTCCCGGCAGTACAGGGCTGAACACTGAAGCTTTCTTT.

The chain has TRBV18 and TRBJ2-7; 9 nucleotides line up with TRBD2. The V gene's germline CDR1 is KGHSH and CDR2 LQKENI. This CDR3 has 15 amino acids. J was trimmed by 4 bases and V by 0 bases; bases with no gene match: 4. CDR3 residues: CASSPPASGTYEQYF. The CDR3, as DNA: TGTGCCAGCTCACCACCGGCTAGCGGGACTTACGAGCAGTACTTC. The variable domain in full, completed from reference TRBV18 and TRBJ2-7, reads NAGVMQNPRHLVRRRGQEARLRCSPMKGHSHVYWYRQLPEEGLKFMVYLQKENIIDESGMPKERFSAEFPKEGPSILRIQQVVRGDSAAYFCASSPPASGTYEQYFGPGTRLTVT.

This clone is classed as medium-sized. The chain has TRBV6-1 and TRBJ2-5; 7 positions match TRBD2. J gave up 2 bases and V 2 bases, and 5 bases lay outside the gene matches. The CDR3 runs to 15 residues. Germline V gives CDR1 MNHNS, CDR2 SASEGT. DNA of the CDR3: TGTGCCAGCAGTGAAAACCCTAGCGGTCAAGAGACCCAGTACTTC. It codes for CASSENPSGQETQYF.

The J gene is TRBJ2-3, the V gene TRBV9; D uncertain. This CDR3 comprises 14 residues. The V end lost 0 bases, the J end lost 0 bases, and 5 bases lay between the germline ends. The V gene's germline CDR1 is SGDLS and CDR2 YYNGEE. The CDR3 sequence: CASSVEHSTDTQYF. CDR3 coding DNA: TGTGCCAGCAGCGTAGAACACAGCACAGATACGCAGTATTTT. Based on the CDR3 plus reference TRBV9 and TRBJ2-3, the full variable domain is DSGVTQTPKHLITATGQRVTLRCSPRSGDLSVYWYQQSLDQGLQFLIQYYNGEERAKGNILERFSAQQFPDLHSELNLSSLELGDSALYFCASSVEHSTDTQYFGPGTRLTVL.

The rearrangement links TRBV6-2 or TRBV6-3 to TRBJ2-7, with 8 bases fitting TRBD1. This CDR3 comprises 14 residues. Germline V gene sequence: CDR1 MNHEY, CDR2 SVGEGT. V lost 4 bases to trimming and J lost 2 bases; unmatched junction nucleotides: 4. The CDR3 nucleotides are TGTGCCAGCAGTTCGCAGGACAGGGCCTACGAGCAGTACTTC. Translated, it gives CASSSQDRAYEQYF.

By share, this clone ranks as medium-sized. The chain joins TRBV19 to TRBJ1-1; TRBD1 might be the D (6 bases). This CDR3 is 13 amino acids long. Germline-derived CDR1 and CDR2 are LNHDA and SQIVND (reference sequence). The V end was cut by 5 bases, the J end by 3 bases, with 10 bases between. CDR3 protein: CASSLTGDTEAFF. CDR3 in DNA: TGTGCCAGTAGTCTGACAGGAGACACTGAAGCTTTCTTT.

The chain recombines TRBV30 with TRBJ2-7, with 8 bases identical to TRBD2. With 3 bases clipped from V and 3 bases from J, the junction kept 16 bases outside the gene matches. The CDR3 totals 17 residues. Germline CDR1 reads GTSNPN; CDR2 reads SVGIG (reference sequence). CDR3: CAWRWGVAGPGYYEQYF. The CDR3 DNA reads as TGTGCCTGGAGATGGGGGGTAGCGGGACCAGGATACTACGAGCAGTACTTC.

Comments on this clone: A much larger clone lies one base from this, so it may be a read error. No conserved phenylalanine or tryptophan ends this CDR3, so it is likely a read error. The gene calls are TRBV4-2 and TRBJ2-1; 9 positions agree with TRBD2. Germline lookup yields CDR1 LGHNA and CDR2 YNFKEQ. The J segment lost 7 bases and the V segment lost 4 bases, leaving 11 bases of the junction unmatched. The CDR3 totals 16 residues. The CDR3: CASSLNAGGPRNEQFL. CDR3 DNA: TGTGCCAGCAGCCTTAATGCGGGAGGGCCAAGGAATGAGCAGTTCCTC.

This clone occurred a few times. The rearrangement uses TRBV27 and TRBJ2-1; 12 nucleotides agree with TRBD2. V lost 5 bases and J lost 3; bases outside the gene matches: 5. The CDR3 spans 16 residues. The germline gives CDR1 MNHEY, CDR2 SMNVEV (reference sequence). CDR3: CASSHRLAGDYNEQFF. DNA of the CDR3: TGTGCCAGCAGTCACCGACTAGCGGGAGACTACAATGAGCAGTTCTTC.

This clone is labeled as medium-sized. This chain uses TRBV2 with TRBJ2-7; 7 bases are a match to TRBD1. CDR3 length: 14 residues. Germline CDR1 is SNHLY and CDR2 is FYNNEI. The V and J ends lost 5 bases and 3 bases, in that order; junction bases with no gene match: 7. The CDR3 reads CASSLTGLGYEQYF. As DNA, the CDR3 is TGTGCCAGCAGTCTGACAGGGTTAGGCTACGAGCAGTACTTC.

CDR3 amino acids: CASSYGDTEAFF. The CDR3 bases are TGTGCCAGCAGTTATGGGGACACTGAAGCTTTCTTT. The chain recombines TRBV6-2 or TRBV6-3 with TRBJ1-1, with D unclear. This CDR3 is built from 12 residues. Germline CDR1 reads MNHEY; CDR2 reads SVGEGT. V shed 3 bases and J shed 3 bases, with 5 bases lying between them.

A few counts support this clone. A junction end diverges from the germline sequence, so it may reflect a read error. The chain couples TRBV12-3 or TRBV12-4 to TRBJ2-2, with D possibly TRBD1 on 5 matching bases. The CDR3 length is 13 residues. CDR3 residues: CAIRTPNTGELFF. Here the CDR3 DNA reads TGTGCCATTCGGACACCTAACACCGGTGAGCTGTTTTTT.

The V call is TRBV6-1, the J call TRBJ2-7; TRBD2 matches at 13 bases. The CDR3 has 15 residues. Germline CDR1 and CDR2: MNHNS and SASEGT. V lost 6 bases, J lost 3 bases, and 5 bases stayed unmatched. For the CDR3, the DNA is TGTGCCAGCAGGCCTCGGACTAGCGGGAGCTACGAGCAGTACTTC. Protein product: CASRPRTSGSYEQYF.

This clone was recorded a few times. CDR3 DNA sequence: TGTGCCAGCAAGGGAGGAGAGACCCAGTACTTC. Amino acids: CASKGGETQYF. V is TRBV7-6 and J is TRBJ2-5; the D gene is possibly TRBD2 (6 bases). CDR1 SGHVS and CDR2 FNYEAQ come from the germline V gene. With 7 bases removed from V and 4 bases from J, the gap between germline ends came to 7 bases. The CDR3 has 11 amino acids.

This sequence joins TRBV11-3 and TRBJ1-3, with D possibly being TRBD1 (5 bases). The CDR3 runs to 13 residues. Germline V gives CDR1 SGHNT, CDR2 YENEEA. Trimming cost V 4 bases and J 6 bases, with 10 bases left between them. The CDR3, as DNA: TGTGCCAGCAGCTCCTGGGGGGTAAACACCATATATTTT. Its translation: CASSSWGVNTIYF. Variable domain in full (rest from reference TRBV11-3 and TRBJ1-3): EAGVVQSPRYKIIEKKQPVAFWCNPISGHNTLYWYLQNLGQGPELLIRYENEEAVDDSQLPKDRFSAERLKGVDSTLKIQPAELGDSAVYLCASSSWGVNTIYFGEGSWLTVV.

This clone occurred a few times. An end of the junction does not agree with germline; a read error may underlie this. The rearrangement links TRBV28 to TRBJ2-3, with D perhaps being TRBD1 or TRBD2 (5 bases each). This CDR3 contains 14 residues. CDR1 is MDHEN and CDR2 is SYDVKM in the germline V gene. The DNA for the CDR3 is TGTGCCAACAGTTTAATAGGGGAGACGGATACGCAGTATTTT. This codes for CANSLIGETDTQYF.

The chain employs TRBV11-2 and TRBJ2-7, with D perhaps matching TRBD2 (6 bases). The CDR3 consists of 17 residues. Germline loops: CDR1 SGHAT, CDR2 FQNNGV. The V end was cut by 5 bases, the J end by 2 bases, with 22 bases between. The CDR3 is CASSPEQAGLAPYEQYF. Here the CDR3 DNA reads TGTGCCAGCAGCCCCGAGCAGGCGGGGCTAGCCCCCTACGAGCAGTACTTC.

J is TRBJ1-5 and V is TRBV10-2; D gene uncertain. The CDR3 covers 13 residues. With 4 bases removed from V and 7 bases from J, the gap between germline ends came to 11 bases. CDR1 WSHSY and CDR2 SAAADI come from the germline V gene. The DNA of the CDR3 is TGCGCCAGCAGTGCACTCGGAGGGCAGCCCCAGCATTTT. This sequence encodes CASSALGGQPQHF.

The CDR3 reads CASSYGRSLGSPLHF. The CDR3 region has the DNA TGTGCCAGCAGTTACGGCAGGAGTTTAGGATCACCCCTCCACTTT. V is TRBV6-2 or TRBV6-3 and J is TRBJ1-6; D is undetermined. V lost 2 bases, J lost 10 bases, and 15 bases lay in between. The length of the CDR3 is 15 residues. Germline CDR1 MNHEY, CDR2 SVGEGT.

This clone came up many times. V and J are TRBV7-2 and TRBJ1-5, with D unresolved. In germline, CDR1 is SGHTA, CDR2 FQGNSA. The CDR3 extends over 14 amino acids. The V end was cut by 5 bases, the J end by 0 bases, with 8 bases between. For the CDR3, the DNA is TGTGCCAGCAGCCTATTCGATAGCAATCAGCCCCAGCATTTT. Translation: CASSLFDSNQPQHF.